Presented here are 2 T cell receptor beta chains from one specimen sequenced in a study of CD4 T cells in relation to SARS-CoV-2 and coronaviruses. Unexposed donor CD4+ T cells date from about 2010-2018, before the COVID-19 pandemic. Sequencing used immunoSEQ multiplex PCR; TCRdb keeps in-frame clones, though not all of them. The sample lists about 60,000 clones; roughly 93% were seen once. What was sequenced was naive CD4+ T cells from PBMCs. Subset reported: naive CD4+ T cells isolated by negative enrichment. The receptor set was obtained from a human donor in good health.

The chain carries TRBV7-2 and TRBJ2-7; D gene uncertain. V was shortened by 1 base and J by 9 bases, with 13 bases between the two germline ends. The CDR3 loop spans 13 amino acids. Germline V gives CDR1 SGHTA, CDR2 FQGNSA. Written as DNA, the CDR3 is TGTGCCAGCAGCTTAGGAGTCCCCCCCGGGCAGTACTTC. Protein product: CASSLGVPPGQYF.

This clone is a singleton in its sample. This chain's CDR3 is CASSPRLAGAVYGLFF. CDR3 nucleotides: TGTGCCAGCAGCCCGCGACTAGCGGGGGCCGTGTATGGGCTGTTTTTT. This chain links TRBV7-9 with TRBJ2-2; 12 nucleotides align to TRBD2. Germline trimming cut 5 bases from V and 13 bases from J; bases unmatched to any gene: 14. The CDR3 covers 16 residues. In germline, CDR1 is SEHNR, CDR2 FQNEAQ (reference sequence).